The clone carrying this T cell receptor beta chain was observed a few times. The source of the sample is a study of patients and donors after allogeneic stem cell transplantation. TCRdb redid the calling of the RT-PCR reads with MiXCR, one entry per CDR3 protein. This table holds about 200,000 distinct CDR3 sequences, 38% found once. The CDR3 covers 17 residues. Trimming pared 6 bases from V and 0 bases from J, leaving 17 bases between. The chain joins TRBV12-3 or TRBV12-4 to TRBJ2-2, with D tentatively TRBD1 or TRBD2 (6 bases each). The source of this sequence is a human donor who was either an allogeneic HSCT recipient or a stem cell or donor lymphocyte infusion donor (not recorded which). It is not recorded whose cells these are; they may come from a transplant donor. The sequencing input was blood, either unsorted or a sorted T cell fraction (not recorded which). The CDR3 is CASSIAGHTSNTGELFF. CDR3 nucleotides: TGTGCCAGCAGCATTGCGGGACATACCTCGAACACCGGGGAGCTGTTTTTT.